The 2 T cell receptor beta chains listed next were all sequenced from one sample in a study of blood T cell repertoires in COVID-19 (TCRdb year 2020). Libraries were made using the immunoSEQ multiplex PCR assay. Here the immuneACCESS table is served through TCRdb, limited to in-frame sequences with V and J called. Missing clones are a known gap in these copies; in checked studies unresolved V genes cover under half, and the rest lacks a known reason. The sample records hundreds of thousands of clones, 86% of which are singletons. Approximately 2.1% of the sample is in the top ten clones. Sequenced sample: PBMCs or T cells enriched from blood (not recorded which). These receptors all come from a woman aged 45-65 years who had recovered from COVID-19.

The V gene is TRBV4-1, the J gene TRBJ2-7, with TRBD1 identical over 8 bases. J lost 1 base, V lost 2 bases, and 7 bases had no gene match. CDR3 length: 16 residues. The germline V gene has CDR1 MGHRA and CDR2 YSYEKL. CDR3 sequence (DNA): TGCGCCAGCAGCCAAACGGGGACAGGTTCGTCCTACGAGCAGTACTTC. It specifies CASSQTGTGSSYEQYF.

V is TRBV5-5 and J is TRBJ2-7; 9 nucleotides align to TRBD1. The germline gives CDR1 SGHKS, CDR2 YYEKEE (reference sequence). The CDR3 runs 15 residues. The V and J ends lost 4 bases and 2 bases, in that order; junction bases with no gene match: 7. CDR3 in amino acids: CASSGQRDRAYEQYF. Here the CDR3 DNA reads TGTGCCAGCAGCGGGCAACGGGACAGGGCCTACGAGCAGTACTTC.